This is a list of T cell receptor beta chains from one sample in a study of a mutant IDH1 vaccine in newly diagnosed glioma. Sequenced by immunoSEQ multiplex PCR; TCRdb stores in-frame clones only, minus some. The top ten clones hold 4% to 5.5% of a sample with under 35,000 clones, roughly nine tenths of them seen once. The sample in question was PBMCs, obtained from a glioma patient treated with radiotherapy, temozolomide or both. The origin of the receptors is a woman in her forties with glioma. Both conserved end residues are part of each CDR3. Fields, in order: V gene, D gene, clone size, J gene, CDR3 protein, CDR3 DNA. A D gene is named only where the DNA matches it firmly. Expanded clones are given a class, and other clones once, few, many or no size at all.

>TRBV5-4|.|.|TRBJ2-3
CASSLEGYVDTQYF
TGTGCCAGCAGCTTGGAGGGGTACGTAGATACGCAGTATTTT
>TRBV7-9|TRBD2|.|TRBJ2-7
CASSPLAGGAEQYF
TGTGCCAGCAGCCCCCTGGCGGGAGGAGCCGAGCAGTACTTC
>TRBV7-6|TRBD1|.|TRBJ1-5
CASSLKTGTGGNNQPQHF
TGTGCCAGCAGCCTTAAGACCGGGACAGGAGGCAACAATCAGCCCCAGCATTTT
>TRBV5-1|.|.|TRBJ2-5
CASSLPGLSQTQYF
TGCGCCAGCAGCTTACCGGGACTTTCACAGACCCAGTACTTC
>TRBV7-9|.|.|TRBJ2-6
CASSSAVAGANVLTF
TGTGCCAGCAGCTCCGCTGTTGCTGGGGCCAACGTCCTGACTTTC
>TRBV7-9|.|.|TRBJ1-4
CASSFLGGNEKLFF
TGTGCCAGCAGCTTCCTAGGGGGTAATGAAAAACTGTTTTTT
>TRBV30|TRBD2|.|TRBJ2-5
CARKGGTSGGGEAQYF
TGTGCCAGGAAAGGCGGGACTAGCGGGGGAGGGGAGGCCCAGTACTTC
>TRBV29-1|.|.|TRBJ1-1
CSVMEETLMNTEAFF
TGCAGCGTTATGGAGGAAACATTAATGAACACTGAAGCTTTCTTT
>TRBV29-1|.|.|TRBJ2-7
CSVERAGRRYF
TGCAGCGTTGAACGGGCCGGTAGGAGGTACTTC
>TRBV6-4|.|.|TRBJ1-2
CASSDQGGYGYTF
TGTGCCAGCAGTGACCAGGGTGGCTATGGCTACACCTTC
>TRBV7-2|.|.|TRBJ2-7
CASSLEEGSYEQYF
TGTGCCAGCAGCTTAGAAGAGGGGTCCTACGAGCAGTACTTC
>TRBV4-1|.|few|TRBJ2-2
CASSQPLSNTGELFF
TGCGCCAGCAGCCAACCTCTTAGTAACACCGGGGAGCTGTTTTTT
>TRBV18|TRBD1|.|TRBJ1-1
CASSPATGAPNTEAFF
TGTGCCAGCTCACCTGCGACAGGGGCACCGAACACTGAAGCTTTCTTT
>TRBV18|.|.|TRBJ1-1
CASSPERLNTEAFF
TGTGCCAGCTCACCAGAACGGCTGAACACTGAAGCTTTCTTT
>TRBV27|.|.|TRBJ1-1
CASSQGPGANTEAFF
TGTGCCAGCAGCCAAGGGCCCGGTGCCAACACTGAAGCTTTCTTT
>TRBV30|TRBD2|.|TRBJ2-7
CAWSTSGRGAYEQYF
TGTGCCTGGAGCACTAGCGGGAGGGGGGCATACGAGCAGTACTTC
>TRBV4-1|.|.|TRBJ1-1
CASSRIQVNTEAFF
TGCGCCAGCAGCCGCATACAGGTGAACACTGAAGCTTTCTTT
>TRBV29-1|TRBD1|.|TRBJ2-7
CSTKQGAPGYEQYF
TGCAGCACAAAACAGGGGGCCCCTGGCTACGAGCAGTACTTC
>TRBV2|TRBD2|few|TRBJ2-1
CASRQSGGGFNEQFF
TGTGCCAGCAGACAAAGCGGGGGTGGTTTTAATGAGCAGTTCTTC
>TRBV5-1|.|.|TRBJ2-3
CASSLEAQGSTDTQYF
TGCGCCAGCAGCTTGGAGGCCCAGGGGAGCACAGATACGCAGTATTTT
>TRBV4-1|.|.|TRBJ2-5
CASSQRRFQETQYF
TGCGCCAGCAGCCAGAGACGGTTCCAAGAGACCCAGTACTTC
>TRBV9|.|.|TRBJ2-5
CASSGYGQLQETQYF
TGTGCCAGCAGCGGCTATGGACAGCTCCAAGAGACCCAGTACTTC
>TRBV7-2|.|.|TRBJ1-1
CASSFANTEAFF
TGTGCCAGCAGCTTTGCTAACACTGAAGCTTTCTTT
>TRBV29-1|.|.|TRBJ2-5
CSVDGFGRRTQYF
TGCAGCGTTGATGGCTTTGGCCGGCGGACCCAGTACTTC
>TRBV11-2|.|.|TRBJ2-7
CASSFPPGDNYEQYF
TGTGCCAGCAGCTTCCCCCCAGGGGACAACTACGAGCAGTACTTC
>TRBV5-4|.|few|TRBJ2-2
CASSLTGAGPGELFF
TGTGCCAGCAGCTTAACAGGGGCGGGACCCGGGGAGCTGTTTTTT
>TRBV7-9|.|.|TRBJ1-2
CASSPENGGRSYTF
TGTGCCAGCAGCCCGGAGAATGGCGGGCGTAGCTACACCTTC
>TRBV2|.|.|TRBJ1-2
CASSYHATASGGYTF
TGTGCCAGCAGTTACCACGCGACAGCGTCTGGTGGCTACACCTTC
>TRBV15|.|.|TRBJ1-1
CATSGQGGRNTEAFF
TGTGCCACCAGCGGGCAGGGTGGTAGGAACACTGAAGCTTTCTTC
>TRBV6-1|.|.|TRBJ1-1
CASRGVNTEAFF
TGTGCCAGCCGTGGGGTGAACACTGAAGCTTTCTTT
>TRBV5-4|.|.|TRBJ2-5
CASSLVGRQETQYF
TGTGCCAGCAGCTTGGTTGGGCGTCAAGAGACCCAGTACTTC
>TRBV29-1|.|.|TRBJ2-3
CSVLVRSSEGRDTQYF
TGCAGCGTTTTGGTGCGTTCTAGCGAAGGAAGGGATACGCAGTATTTT